These 19 T cell receptor beta chains were all obtained from the same sample, sequenced in a study of OX40 agonist ivuxolimab in advanced cancers. TCRdb keeps only in-frame clones here, not all; method: immunoSEQ multiplex PCR. The table lists some 99,000 clones, around 83% of them singletons. Source: CD4+ or CD8+ T cells sorted from blood, taken in a trial of the OX40 agonist ivuxolimab. These receptors were taken from an adult with an advanced solid tumor such as melanoma, head and neck, liver or kidney cancer.

This clone was recorded only once. The chain couples TRBV28 to TRBJ2-1; 15 positions match TRBD2. Germline values: CDR1 MDHEN, CDR2 SYDVKM. The CDR3 sequence is 19 residues long. After removal of 5 bases from V and 0 bases from J, the junction contained 8 bases not matched to a gene. CDR3 in DNA: TGTGCCAGCAGTCCCCGGACTAGCGGGAGGGAATCCTCCTACAATGAGCAGTTCTTC. This gives the protein CASSPRTSGRESSYNEQFF.

This clone was observed a handful of times. The CDR3 here is CASSSGGKLFF. CDR3 DNA: TGTGCCAGCAGCTCGGGTGGAAAACTGTTTTTT. J is TRBJ1-4 and V is TRBV28, with D unresolved. Germline lookup yields CDR1 MDHEN and CDR2 SYDVKM. CDR3 length: 11 residues. With 6 bases removed from V and 10 bases from J, the gap between germline ends came to 9 bases. The whole variable domain, filled in from reference TRBV28 and TRBJ1-4, reads DVKVTQSSRYLVKRTGEKVFLECVQDMDHENMFWYRQDPGLGLRLIYFSYDVKMKEKGDIPEGYSVSREKKERFSLILESASTNQTSMYLCASSSGGKLFFGSGTQLSVL.

The chain combines TRBV27 with TRBJ1-1; D possibly corresponds to TRBD1 (6 bases). Trimming took off 5 bases at V and 1 base at J, with 14 bases between the two ends. The germline CDR1 and CDR2 sequences are MNHEY and SMNVEV (reference sequence). The CDR3 contains 15 residues. CDR3 protein: CASSTRGLANTEAFF. CDR3 nucleotide sequence: TGTGCCAGCAGTACTCGGGGGCTGGCGAACACTGAAGCTTTCTTT.

The chain couples TRBV5-6 to TRBJ1-5; TRBD1 might be the D (6 bases). The CDR3 runs 16 residues. V lost 2 bases, J lost 4 bases, and 16 bases lay in between. The germline V gene has CDR1 SGHDT and CDR2 YYEEEE. The CDR3 sequence: CASSFGAGATNQPQHF. The CDR3 DNA is TGTGCCAGCAGCTTCGGAGCGGGGGCGACTAATCAGCCCCAGCATTTT.

Only a few counts were recorded for this clone. The chain has TRBV19 and TRBJ1-6, with D perhaps TRBD1 (5 bases). The V and J ends lost 6 bases and 7 bases respectively, with 13 bases between them. This CDR3 spans 14 amino acids. Germline V gives CDR1 LNHDA, CDR2 SQIVND (reference sequence). The CDR3 sequence: CASSYRDGNSPLHF. The CDR3 DNA follows: TGTGCCAGTAGCTACCGGGACGGAAATTCACCCCTCCACTTT.

V is TRBV7-9 and J is TRBJ2-5, with D unresolved. Germline V gene sequence: CDR1 SEHNR, CDR2 FQNEAQ (reference sequence). V shed 4 bases and J shed 5 bases, with 11 bases lying between them. The CDR3 is 13 amino acids. The CDR3 DNA sequence: TGTGCCAGCAGCTCCTCACTGGGCGAGACCCAGTACTTC. Amino acids: CASSSSLGETQYF.

The chain couples TRBV28 to TRBJ2-7; D might be TRBD1 (6 bases). V was pared by 2 bases and J by 2 bases, with 10 bases between. This CDR3 comprises 14 residues. CDR1 is MDHEN and CDR2 is SYDVKM in the germline V gene. The CDR3 DNA reads TGTGCCAGCAGTTTAAGGGGGTCGACCTACGAGCAGTACTTC. Translated: CASSLRGSTYEQYF.

This clone has just a few counts. This rearrangement joins TRBV27 to TRBJ2-7; 12 nucleotides line up with TRBD1. The CDR3 is made up of 16 amino acids. Trimming at V came to 4 bases and at J to 4 bases, leaving 8 bases not matched to a gene. CDR1 is MNHEY and CDR2 is SMNVEV in the germline V gene (reference sequence). CDR3 residues: CASSSPGTGGFYEQYF. CDR3 nucleotide sequence: TGTGCCAGCAGTTCCCCCGGGACAGGGGGCTTTTACGAGCAGTACTTC.

CDR3 amino acids: CASSLLAGGPLEQFF. CDR3 in DNA: TGTGCCAGCAGCTTACTAGCGGGAGGCCCCTTAGAGCAGTTCTTC. The rearrangement uses TRBV7-2 and TRBJ2-1, with 11 bases that match TRBD2. Germline values: CDR1 SGHTA, CDR2 FQGNSA. V dropped 2 bases and J dropped 10; count of bases not matched to a gene: 7. The length of the CDR3 is 15 residues. The full variable domain, with the rest looked up from reference TRBV7-2 and TRBJ2-1, is GAGVSQSPSNKVTEKGKDVELRCDPISGHTALYWYRQSLGQGLEFLIYFQGNSAPDKSGLPSDRFSAERTGGSVSTLTIQRTQQEDSAVYLCASSLLAGGPLEQFFGPGTRLTVL.

This clone was found a few times. The rearrangement links TRBV25-1 to TRBJ2-5; possibly TRBD2 for D (6 bases). This CDR3 comprises 13 residues. Germline CDR1 MGHDK, CDR2 SYGVNS. V shed 0 bases and J shed 7 bases, with 9 bases lying between them. The CDR3 is CASSEYGGGTQYF. The CDR3 region has the DNA TGTGCCAGCAGTGAATACGGGGGAGGGACCCAGTACTTC.

The chain combines TRBV7-8 with TRBJ2-1; the match to TRBD2 covers 7 bases. The CDR3 loop spans 17 amino acids. The V segment lost 4 bases and the J segment 0 bases; nucleotides outside the gene matches: 9. Germline V lookup: CDR1 SGHVS, CDR2 FQNEAQ. The CDR3 here is CASSSAYGGSSYNEQFF. CDR3 coding DNA: TGTGCCAGCAGCTCCGCTTACGGCGGGAGCTCCTACAATGAGCAGTTCTTC.

V is TRBV7-2 and J is TRBJ2-7; D uncertain. The length of the CDR3 is 14 residues. The germline V and J ends were trimmed by 1 base and 3 bases, with 10 bases remaining between them. Germline values: CDR1 SGHTA, CDR2 FQGNSA. CDR3 sequence (DNA): TGTGCCAGCAGCTTAGGGCTAGAAAGCTACGAGCAGTACTTC. Translation gives CASSLGLESYEQYF.

The chain carries TRBV29-1 and TRBJ2-2; D not resolved. Germline lookup yields CDR1 SQVTM and CDR2 ANQGSEA. V shed 6 bases and J shed 2 bases, with 4 bases lying between them. The CDR3 runs to 11 residues. This chain's CDR3 is CSVVNTGELFF. CDR3 in DNA: TGCAGCGTAGTAAACACCGGGGAGCTGTTTTTT.

This clone was counted once. The genes are TRBV6-5 and TRBJ2-7, with TRBD2 identical over 14 bases. The germline gives CDR1 MNHEY, CDR2 SVGAGI. The CDR3 covers 14 residues. Trimming at V came to 5 bases and at J to 5 bases, leaving 2 bases not matched to a gene. The CDR3 nucleotides read TGTGCCAGCAGTCGGACTAGCGGGAGGAACGAGCAGTACTTC. The encoded protein is CASSRTSGRNEQYF.

The chain uses TRBV7-8 and TRBJ2-1; 9 bases fit TRBD2. The V gene's germline CDR1 is SGHVS and CDR2 FQNEAQ. The CDR3 runs to 13 residues. The ends lost 4 bases at V and 6 bases at J; junction bases unmatched: 1. The DNA for the CDR3 is TGTGCCAGCAGCTCGACTAGCGGCAATGAGCAGTTCTTC. Its protein product is CASSSTSGNEQFF.

The genes are TRBV5-4 and TRBJ2-3, with 15 bases aligning to TRBD2. The CDR3 spans 16 residues. With 4 bases clipped from V and 6 bases from J, the junction kept 6 bases outside the gene matches. Germline V gene data show CDR1 as SGHNT and CDR2 as YYREEE (reference sequence). The CDR3: CASSERTSGRVDTQYF. The CDR3 bases are TGTGCCAGCAGCGAAAGGACTAGCGGGAGGGTGGATACGCAGTATTTT.

J is TRBJ2-5 and V is TRBV9, with D perhaps TRBD2 (5 bases). Germline V lookup: CDR1 SGDLS, CDR2 YYNGEE. CDR3 length: 15 amino acids. Trimming stripped 0 bases from V and 5 bases from J, with 14 bases between. The CDR3, as DNA: TGTGCCAGCAGCGTAGGGTTCCGGGGAGAGGAGACCCAGTACTTC. Translated: CASSVGFRGEETQYF.

The chain employs TRBV2 and TRBJ2-2, with 7 bases identical to TRBD2. Germline CDR1 and CDR2: SNHLY and FYNNEI. Losses at the gene ends were 6 bases for V and 8 bases for J; bases not matched to a gene: 6. CDR3 length equals 13 residues. Here the CDR3 reads CASSGLDGGELFF. CDR3 bases: TGTGCCAGCAGCGGACTAGATGGAGGGGAGCTGTTTTTT. The full variable domain, in which reference TRBV2 and TRBJ2-2 provide the parts outside the CDR3, is EPEVTQTPSHQVTQMGQEVILRCVPISNHLYFYWYRQILGQKVEFLVSFYNNEISEKSEIFDDQFSVERPDGSNFTLKIRSTKLEDSAMYFCASSGLDGGELFFGEGSRLTVL.

The chain has TRBV6-5 and TRBJ1-1; D possibly corresponds to TRBD1 (6 bases). Trimming shortened V by 0 bases and J by 3 bases, and 14 bases separated the two germline ends. Per the germline V gene, CDR1 is MNHEY and CDR2 is SVGAGI. The CDR3 sequence is 16 residues long. The CDR3: CASSYSGRGWYTEAFF. In DNA form, the CDR3 reads TGTGCCAGCAGTTACTCGGGGAGGGGGTGGTACACTGAAGCTTTCTTT.